These 6 T cell receptor beta chains share one sample of origin, sequenced in a study of blood T cell repertoires in COVID-19. Here immunoSEQ multiplex PCR was the method, and the copy in TCRdb shows in-frame clones only, minus some. The repertoire holds roughly 300,000 clones, approximately 87% seen once, with approximately 8.1% in the top ten. The sequenced material came from peripheral blood. Source of these receptors: a woman aged 45-60 years who had recovered from COVID-19.

V is TRBV7-8 and J is TRBJ2-5; tentative D call: TRBD1 (6 bases). This CDR3 region has 14 residues. V was clipped by 4 bases and J by 5 bases, with 14 bases between them. Germline V gives CDR1 SGHVS, CDR2 FQNEAQ. The chain's CDR3 is CASSSVRGTETQYF. In nucleotides, the CDR3 is TGTGCCAGCAGCTCCGTGAGGGGGACCGAGACCCAGTACTTC. Filled out from reference TRBV7-8 and TRBJ2-5, the complete variable domain reads GAGVSQSPRYKVAKRGQDVALRCDPISGHVSLFWYQQALGQGPEFLTYFQNEAQLDKSGLPSDRFFAERPEGSVSTLKIQRTQQEDSAVYLCASSSVRGTETQYFGPGTRLLVL.

The V and J genes are TRBV7-2 and TRBJ2-6, with D perhaps matching TRBD1 (6 bases). V was shortened by 1 base and J by 4 bases, with 14 bases between the two germline ends. The CDR3 runs 17 residues. Germline assignment: CDR1 SGHTA and CDR2 FQGNSA. CDR3: CASSLERSQGGANVLTF. Here the CDR3 DNA reads TGTGCCAGCAGCTTAGAGAGGAGTCAGGGGGGGGCCAACGTCCTGACTTTC.

There are many counts of this clone. CDR3 protein: CASSLTGTSGSYEQYF. The CDR3 DNA reads TGTGCCAGCAGTTTAACCGGGACTAGCGGCTCCTACGAGCAGTACTTC. The chain joins TRBV6-2 or TRBV6-3 to TRBJ2-7, with 11 bases identical to TRBD2. The junction had 5 bases not matched to a gene; V was cut back by 4 bases and J by 0 bases. The CDR3 is 16 amino acids. Germline V gene data show CDR1 as MNHEY and CDR2 as SVGEGT.

The chain uses TRBV6-2 or TRBV6-3 and TRBJ2-1; a weak D match, TRBD2 (6 bases). Trimming cost V 1 base and J 6 bases, with 16 bases left between them. This CDR3 has 16 amino acids. Germline V gives CDR1 MNHEY, CDR2 SVGEGT. CDR3 residues: CASSYLLTSSSNEQFF. CDR3 nucleotides: TGTGCCAGCAGTTACTTACTAACTAGCTCAAGCAATGAGCAGTTCTTC.

This clone was seen just once. The rearrangement links TRBV3-1 (or the pseudogene TRBV3-2) to TRBJ2-1; 8 bases match TRBD2. Per germline, CDR1 LGHDT and CDR2 YNNKEL (reference sequence). There are 18 residues in the CDR3. Trimming cost V 0 bases and J 5 bases; bases outside gene matches: 12. The CDR3 sequence is CASSQDGRSGGANNEQFF. CDR3 in DNA: TGTGCCAGCAGCCAAGATGGACGAAGCGGGGGCGCAAACAATGAGCAGTTCTTC.

This clone has a handful of counts. V is TRBV7-3 and J is TRBJ1-5; 7 bases fit TRBD1. Germline V gene lookup returns CDR1 SGHTA and CDR2 FQGTGA. The length of the CDR3 is 16 residues. V lost 5 bases and J lost 0; bases outside the gene matches: 7. The CDR3 DNA reads as TGTGCCAGCAGCGCGGACGGGACAGATAGCAATCAGCCCCAGCATTTT. This gives the protein CASSADGTDSNQPQHF.